These 28 T cell receptor beta chains came from one sample sequenced in a study of cytomegalovirus exposure and HLA in healthy donors. The PCR contained 60 Vbeta and 13 Jbeta primers. Only in-frame clones appear in the TCRdb table, and some are missing; sequencing was by immunoSEQ multiplex PCR. The profile shows some 130,000 clones, approximately 79% of them singletons. The sequencing sample was made of PBMCs. These receptors all stem from a man aged 35-49 years in good health and CMV-seropositive.

This clone was detected only once. J is TRBJ1-2 and V is TRBV6-1; 9 bases are a match to TRBD1. Losses at the gene ends were 4 bases for V and 6 bases for J; bases not matched to a gene: 0. The CDR3 is 12 residues long. The V gene's germline CDR1 is MNHNS and CDR2 SASEGT. CDR3 nucleotide sequence: TGTGCCAGCAGTGGGGACAGGGATGGCTACACCTTC. Amino acids: CASSGDRDGYTF.

This clone was picked up a small number of times. J is TRBJ1-6 and V is TRBV10-3, with 8 bases fitting TRBD1. The germline V gene has CDR1 ENHRY and CDR2 SYGVKD. The CDR3 spans 13 residues. Trimming cost V 10 bases and J 8 bases; bases outside gene matches: 7. The CDR3 loop is CANQDRADSPLHF. CDR3 sequence (DNA): TGTGCCAACCAGGACAGGGCTGATTCACCCCTCCACTTT.

The J gene is TRBJ2-5, the V gene TRBV7-8; D is possibly TRBD1 (6 bases). Looked up from germline, CDR1 is SGHVS and CDR2 is FQNEAQ. CDR3 length: 16 residues. Trimming shortened V by 1 base and J by 4 bases, and 16 bases separated the two germline ends. The DNA of the CDR3 is TGTGCCAGCAGCTTAGGAGTAGCTTTAGGGGGAGAGACCCAGTACTTC. Protein product: CASSLGVALGGETQYF.

The chain links TRBV10-2 to TRBJ2-1; 9 bases line up with TRBD2. Per the germline V gene, CDR1 is WSHSY and CDR2 is SAAADI. This CDR3 contains 19 residues. V lost 0 bases and J lost 3; bases outside the gene matches: 12. The CDR3 region is CASSESRGGRARVYNEQFF. The CDR3 DNA sequence: TGCGCCAGCAGTGAGTCGAGGGGCGGGAGGGCCAGGGTCTACAATGAGCAGTTCTTC.

This clone was counted between two and nine times. The CDR3 nucleotides read TGTGCCAGCAGTGATTCTTGGACGGGAGGATATGGCTACACCTTC. This encodes CASSDSWTGGYGYTF. The chain recombines TRBV2 with TRBJ1-2; D gene ambiguous. V gave up 3 bases and J gave up 5 bases, with 16 bases separating them. This CDR3 is 15 amino acids long. Germline values: CDR1 SNHLY, CDR2 FYNNEI.

About this clone itself: The same CDR3 can be traced to other DNA sequences in this sample. The chain couples TRBV6-6 to TRBJ1-1; no clear D gene. Looked up from germline, CDR1 is MNHNY and CDR2 is SVGAGI (reference sequence). V lost 0 bases, J lost 4 bases, and 12 bases lay in between. This CDR3 spans 15 amino acids. The DNA for the CDR3 is TGTGCCAGCAGTTACTCATCACGGGTGGGCACTGAAGCTTTCTTT. It specifies CASSYSSRVGTEAFF.

V is TRBV7-2 and J is TRBJ2-3, with 13 bases fitting TRBD2. CDR1 and CDR2 from the germline V gene are SGHTA and FQGNSA. V shed 5 bases and J 5 bases; nucleotides not matched to a gene: 4. This CDR3 spans 15 amino acids. The CDR3 is CASSPGLAGRDTQYF. CDR3 in DNA: TGTGCCAGCAGCCCGGGACTAGCGGGAAGAGATACGCAGTATTTT. Full variable domain (rest looked up from reference TRBV7-2 and TRBJ2-3): GAGVSQSPSNKVTEKGKDVELRCDPISGHTALYWYRQSLGQGLEFLIYFQGNSAPDKSGLPSDRFSAERTGGSVSTLTIQRTQQEDSAVYLCASSPGLAGRDTQYFGPGTRLTVL.

This clone has more than one count but fewer than ten. V usage is TRBV7-8 and J usage is TRBJ2-1; weak D call: TRBD2 (5 bases). The germline gives CDR1 SGHVS, CDR2 FQNEAQ. V lost 3 bases and J lost 5, with 5 bases in between. This CDR3 comprises 12 residues. The CDR3 bases are TGTGCCAGCAGCTTGGGAGACAATGAGCAGTTCTTC. Protein: CASSLGDNEQFF.

The chain uses TRBV9 and TRBJ2-5, with D possibly being TRBD2 (6 bases). The CDR3 spans 14 residues. The germline CDR1 and CDR2 sequences are SGDLS and YYNGEE. Trimming took off 4 bases at V and 0 bases at J, with 10 bases between the two ends. CDR3 nucleotides: TGTGCCAGCAGCCCAAGGACTAACCAAGAGACCCAGTACTTC. Amino acid sequence: CASSPRTNQETQYF.

This clone was recorded only once. The chain combines TRBV5-8 with TRBJ2-3; D unresolved. The germline gives CDR1 SGHTS, CDR2 YDEGEE. The V end lost 4 bases, the J end lost 4 bases, and 13 bases lay between the germline ends. The CDR3 runs to 14 residues. CDR3 nucleotides: TGTGCCAGCAGCCCAATTCGCGTTCCAGATACGCAGTATTTT. Translation gives CASSPIRVPDTQYF.

On this clone itself: Other DNA sequences in this sample translate to the same CDR3. The chain combines TRBV5-4 with TRBJ1-1; 12 bases agree with TRBD1. This CDR3 spans 16 amino acids. CDR1 is SGHNT, CDR2 YYREEE, per germline (reference sequence). With V trimmed by 4 bases and J by 5 bases, 9 bases remained unmatched. CDR3 sequence: CASSPRDRGRGTEAFF. In nucleotides, the CDR3 is TGTGCCAGCAGCCCCCGGGACAGGGGGCGAGGGACTGAAGCTTTCTTT.

The J gene is TRBJ2-7, the V gene TRBV25-1; TRBD1 matches at 11 bases. The V and J ends lost 6 bases and 6 bases, in that order; junction bases with no gene match: 7. In germline, CDR1 is MGHDK, CDR2 SYGVNS. The length of the CDR3 is 14 residues. CDR3: CASSGDRGVVEQYF. The CDR3 DNA reads TGTGCCAGCAGCGGGGACAGGGGGGTAGTCGAGCAGTACTTC.

CDR3 in amino acids: CAWELAGNEQFF. The CDR3 DNA sequence: TGTGCCTGGGAGCTAGCAGGCAATGAGCAGTTCTTC. The chain is built from TRBV30 and TRBJ2-1, with D tentatively TRBD2 (5 bases). Germline CDR1 is GTSNPN and CDR2 is SVGIG (reference sequence). V dropped 5 bases and J dropped 6 bases, with 11 bases sitting between them. The CDR3 extends over 12 amino acids.

The chain links TRBV28 to TRBJ2-3; the match to TRBD2 covers 12 bases. The CDR3 runs to 19 residues. The germline V gene encodes CDR1 MDHEN and CDR2 SYDVKM. The J segment lost 6 bases and the V segment lost 5 bases, leaving 18 bases of the junction unmatched. Here the CDR3 DNA reads TGTGCCAGCAGTAGGGACGGACTAGCGGGACCCCTCCGCGGGGATACGCAGTATTTT. Translation: CASSRDGLAGPLRGDTQYF.

This sequence joins TRBV27 and TRBJ2-7; 8 nucleotides align to TRBD1. The CDR3 contains 18 residues. Losses at the gene ends were 6 bases for V and 1 base for J; bases not matched to a gene: 17. Germline V CDR1 and CDR2: MNHEY, SMNVEV (reference sequence). CDR3 amino acids: CASREAGTGPAKSYEQYF. CDR3 DNA: TGTGCCAGCAGGGAAGCCGGGACAGGCCCCGCAAAGTCCTACGAGCAGTACTTC.

The chain combines TRBV28 with TRBJ2-7; weak D call: TRBD1 (8 bases). The CDR3 spans 15 residues. Germline lookup yields CDR1 MDHEN and CDR2 SYDVKM. Trimming cost V 5 bases and J 0 bases, with 14 bases left between them. CDR3 coding DNA: TGTGCCAGCAGTCGACAGGGGAGGGCCTCCTACGAGCAGTACTTC. Translated: CASSRQGRASYEQYF.

The rearrangement joins TRBV5-1 to TRBJ2-2; perhaps TRBD1 as D (5 bases). The CDR3 consists of 15 residues. V lost 0 bases, J lost 5 bases, and 11 bases lay in between. CDR1 is SGHRS, CDR2 YFSETQ, per germline. CDR3 in amino acids: CASSLAQGRTGELFF. CDR3 sequence (DNA): TGCGCCAGCAGCTTGGCCCAGGGCAGGACCGGGGAGCTGTTTTTT.

The chain combines TRBV9 with TRBJ2-7; 10 bases map to TRBD2. J was trimmed by 6 bases and V by 5 bases; bases with no gene match: 14. Germline V gene data show CDR1 as SGDLS and CDR2 as YYNGEE. The CDR3 totals 16 residues. DNA of the CDR3: TGTGCCAGCAGTAATCTACCGGGACTAGCGATTTCCGAGCAGTACTTC. As protein: CASSNLPGLAISEQYF. Looking up the rest from reference TRBV9 and TRBJ2-7 gives the full variable domain: DSGVTQTPKHLITATGQRVTLRCSPRSGDLSVYWYQQSLDQGLQFLIQYYNGEERAKGNILERFSAQQFPDLHSELNLSSLELGDSALYFCASSNLPGLAISEQYFGPGTRLTVT.

This clone was seen a handful of times. The rearrangement links TRBV7-9 to TRBJ2-5; TRBD2 matches at 11 bases. The V segment lost 5 bases and the J segment 0 bases; nucleotides outside the gene matches: 11. The germline CDR1 and CDR2 sequences are SEHNR and FQNEAQ (reference sequence). The CDR3 runs 18 residues. The CDR3, as DNA: TGTGCCAGCAGCCCACCCTCCGGGACTAGCGGATACCAAGAGACCCAGTACTTC. This translates into CASSPPSGTSGYQETQYF.

The chain links TRBV7-6 to TRBJ2-5; D is possibly TRBD1 (6 bases). The V gene's germline CDR1 is SGHVS and CDR2 FNYEAQ. V lost 5 bases and J lost 4, with 20 bases in between. This CDR3 spans 16 amino acids. This CDR3 is CASSPDPTGRGETQYF. For the CDR3, the DNA is TGTGCCAGCAGCCCCGACCCTACAGGGCGTGGAGAGACCCAGTACTTC.

The rearrangement joins TRBV7-7 to TRBJ2-7; TRBD1 matches 8 bases. CDR3 length equals 14 residues. V dropped 6 bases and J dropped 0; count of bases not matched to a gene: 4. CDR1 is SSHAT and CDR2 is FNYEAQ in the germline V gene (reference sequence). The CDR3 DNA follows: TGTGCCAGCAGTCGGGACAGGAGCTCCTACGAGCAGTACTTC. Residues: CASSRDRSSYEQYF.

The chain links TRBV18 to TRBJ2-3; D not certain. The ends were cut back, 6 bases at V and 2 bases at J, with 9 bases in the middle. Per the germline V gene, CDR1 is KGHSH and CDR2 is LQKENI. The CDR3 is 13 amino acids. CDR3 residues: CASSQAFTDTQYF. CDR3 in DNA: TGTGCCAGCTCCCAGGCGTTCACAGATACGCAGTATTTT.

V and J are TRBV12-5 and TRBJ1-2, with D perhaps TRBD1 (5 bases). Germline CDR1 is LGHNT and CDR2 is FRNRAP. CDR3 length: 11 residues. V was trimmed by 3 bases and J by 7 bases, leaving 6 bases between them. Here the CDR3 reads CASGFGGGYTF. For the CDR3, the DNA is TGTGCTAGTGGTTTCGGGGGTGGCTACACCTTC.

The chain links TRBV28 to TRBJ1-2; 7 nucleotides agree with TRBD1. J gave up 3 bases and V 5 bases, and 9 bases lay outside the gene matches. Germline lookup yields CDR1 MDHEN and CDR2 SYDVKM. The CDR3 extends over 15 amino acids. CDR3 nucleotides: TGTGCCAGCAGTACCCCCGGGACAGCTTACTATGGCTACACCTTC. Its protein product is CASSTPGTAYYGYTF.

This chain joins TRBV7-2 and TRBJ2-3; 14 nucleotides line up with TRBD2. Trimming removed 10 bases from V and 0 bases from J; junction bases left unmatched: 3. Germline CDR1 is SGHTA and CDR2 is FQGNSA. The CDR3 is 15 amino acids. The CDR3, as DNA: TGTGCCACCGGGACTAGCGGGGGTAGCACAGATACGCAGTATTTT. It codes for CATGTSGGSTDTQYF.

CDR3 bases: TGCGCCAGCAGCTTTACCCCTAGCGGGGGGGCGAACACCGGGGAGCTGTTTTTT. It specifies CASSFTPSGGANTGELFF. This chain connects TRBV5-1 to TRBJ2-2; TRBD2 aligns across 12 bases. V dropped 2 bases and J dropped 0; count of bases not matched to a gene: 5. The CDR3 extends over 18 amino acids. Germline loops: CDR1 SGHRS, CDR2 YFSETQ.

V is TRBV5-4 and J is TRBJ2-7; 11 bases agree with TRBD2. After removal of 0 bases from V and 11 bases from J, the junction contained 7 bases not matched to a gene. The germline CDR1 and CDR2 sequences are SGHNT and YYREEE (reference sequence). The length of the CDR3 is 14 residues. CDR3 nucleotides: TGTGCCAGCAGCTTGGGAGTTAGCGGGAGGGCTGAGTACTTC. Encoded protein: CASSLGVSGRAEYF.

The rearrangement links TRBV19 to TRBJ2-2; D not resolved. CDR1 is LNHDA and CDR2 is SQIVND in the germline V gene (reference sequence). This CDR3 is built from 12 residues. V lost 5 bases to trimming and J lost 6 bases, with 7 bases between them. Written as DNA, the CDR3 is TGTGCCAGTAGTGAGCCCGCCGGGGAGCTGTTTTTT. It encodes CASSEPAGELFF.